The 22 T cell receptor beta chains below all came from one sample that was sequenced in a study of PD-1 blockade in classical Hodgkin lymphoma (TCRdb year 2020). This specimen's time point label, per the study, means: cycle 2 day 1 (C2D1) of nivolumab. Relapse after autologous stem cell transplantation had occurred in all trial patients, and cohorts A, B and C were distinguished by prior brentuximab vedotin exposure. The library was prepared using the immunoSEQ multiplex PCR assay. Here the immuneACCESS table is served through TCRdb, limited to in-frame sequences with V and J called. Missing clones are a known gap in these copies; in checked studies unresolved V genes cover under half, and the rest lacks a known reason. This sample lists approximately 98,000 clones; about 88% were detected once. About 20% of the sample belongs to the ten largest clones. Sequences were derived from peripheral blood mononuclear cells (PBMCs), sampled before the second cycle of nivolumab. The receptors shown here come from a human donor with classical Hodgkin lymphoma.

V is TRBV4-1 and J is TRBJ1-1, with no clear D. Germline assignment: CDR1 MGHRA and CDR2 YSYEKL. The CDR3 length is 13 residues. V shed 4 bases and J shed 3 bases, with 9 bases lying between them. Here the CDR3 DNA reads TGCGCCAGCAGCCGAAAGTGGGACACTGAAGCTTTCTTT. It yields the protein CASSRKWDTEAFF.

The DNA of the CDR3 is TGTGCCAGCAGCCCGATTGATTCTGGGGCCAACGTCCTGACTTTC. Its translation is CASSPIDSGANVLTF. The chain uses TRBV7-6 and TRBJ2-6, with unresolved D. The ends were cut back, 5 bases at V and 1 base at J, with 9 bases in the middle. The CDR3 covers 15 residues. CDR1 and CDR2 (germline): SGHVS, FNYEAQ.

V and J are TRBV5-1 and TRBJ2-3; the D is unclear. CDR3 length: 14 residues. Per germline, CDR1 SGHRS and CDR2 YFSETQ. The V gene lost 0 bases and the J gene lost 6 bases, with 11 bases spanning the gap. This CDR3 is CASSLALSEDTQYF. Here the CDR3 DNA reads TGCGCCAGCAGCTTGGCCCTCTCGGAGGATACGCAGTATTTT.

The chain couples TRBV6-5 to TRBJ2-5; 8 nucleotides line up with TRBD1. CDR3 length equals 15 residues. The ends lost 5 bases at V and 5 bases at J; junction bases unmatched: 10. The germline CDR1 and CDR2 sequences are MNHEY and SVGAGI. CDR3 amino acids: CASSPHRGSRETQYF. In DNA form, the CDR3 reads TGTGCCAGCAGTCCCCACAGGGGGTCAAGGGAGACCCAGTACTTC.

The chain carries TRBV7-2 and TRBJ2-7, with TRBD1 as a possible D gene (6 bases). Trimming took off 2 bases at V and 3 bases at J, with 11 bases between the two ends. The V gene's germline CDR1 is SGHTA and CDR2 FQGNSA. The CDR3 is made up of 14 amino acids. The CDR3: CASSLWDTVYEQYF. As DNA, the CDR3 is TGTGCCAGCAGCTTATGGGACACCGTCTACGAGCAGTACTTC.

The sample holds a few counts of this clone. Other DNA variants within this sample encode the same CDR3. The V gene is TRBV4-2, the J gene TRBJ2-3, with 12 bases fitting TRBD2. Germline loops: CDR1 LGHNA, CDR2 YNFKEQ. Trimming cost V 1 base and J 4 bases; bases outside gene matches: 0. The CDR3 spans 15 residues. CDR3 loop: CASSQGLAGADTQYF. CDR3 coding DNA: TGTGCCAGCAGCCAAGGACTAGCGGGAGCAGATACGCAGTATTTT.

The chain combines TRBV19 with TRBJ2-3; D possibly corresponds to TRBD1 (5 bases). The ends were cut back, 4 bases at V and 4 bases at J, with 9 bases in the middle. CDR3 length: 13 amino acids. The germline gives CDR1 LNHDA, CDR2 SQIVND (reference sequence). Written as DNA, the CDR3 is TGTGCCAGTAGTAGCAGGGCTTCAGATACGCAGTATTTT. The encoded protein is CASSSRASDTQYF. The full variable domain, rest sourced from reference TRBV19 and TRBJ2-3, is DGGITQSPKYLFRKEGQNVTLSCEQNLNHDAMYWYRQDPGQGLRLIYYSQIVNDFQKGDIAEGYSVSREKKESFPLTVTSAQKNPTAFYLCASSSRASDTQYFGPGTRLTVL.

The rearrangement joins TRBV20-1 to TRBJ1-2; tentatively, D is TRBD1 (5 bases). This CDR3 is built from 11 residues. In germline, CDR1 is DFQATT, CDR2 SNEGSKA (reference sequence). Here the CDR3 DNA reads TGCAGCGCTTCGGGGGACTATGGCTACACCTTC. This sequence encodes CSASGDYGYTF.

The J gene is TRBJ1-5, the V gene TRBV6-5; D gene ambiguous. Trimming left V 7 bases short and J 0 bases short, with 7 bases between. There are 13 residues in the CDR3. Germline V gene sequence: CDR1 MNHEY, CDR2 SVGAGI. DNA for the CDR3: TGTGCCAGCATTCTGAATAGCAATCAGCCCCAGCATTTT. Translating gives CASILNSNQPQHF.

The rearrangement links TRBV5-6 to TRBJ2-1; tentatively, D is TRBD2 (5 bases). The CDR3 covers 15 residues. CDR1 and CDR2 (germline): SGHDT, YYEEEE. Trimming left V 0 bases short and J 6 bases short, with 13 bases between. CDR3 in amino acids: CASSLEGIALNEQFF. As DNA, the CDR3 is TGTGCCAGCAGCTTGGAAGGGATAGCGCTCAATGAGCAGTTCTTC.

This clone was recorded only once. The CDR3 DNA is TGCGCCAGCAGCCAAGATCTTCTAGTTTTCGAGACCCAGTACTTC. Translating gives CASSQDLLVFETQYF. V gene TRBV4-1 combines with J gene TRBJ2-5; D not certain. This CDR3 region has 15 residues. Germline V gene sequence: CDR1 MGHRA, CDR2 YSYEKL. V was shortened by 0 bases and J by 5 bases, with 13 bases between the two germline ends.

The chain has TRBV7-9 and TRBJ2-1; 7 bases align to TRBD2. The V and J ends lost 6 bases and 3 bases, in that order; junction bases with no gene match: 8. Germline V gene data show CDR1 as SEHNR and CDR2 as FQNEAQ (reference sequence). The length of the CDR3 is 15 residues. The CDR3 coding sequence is TGTGCCAGCAGACCCCGGGACTACCTCTACAATGAGCAGTTCTTC. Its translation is CASRPRDYLYNEQFF.

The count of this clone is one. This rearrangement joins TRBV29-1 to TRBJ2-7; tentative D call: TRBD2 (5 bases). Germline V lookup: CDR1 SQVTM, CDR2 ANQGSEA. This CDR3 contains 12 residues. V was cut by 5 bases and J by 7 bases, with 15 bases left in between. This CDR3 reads CSVLDQTGEQYF. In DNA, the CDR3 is TGCAGCGTTTTGGACCAAACGGGAGAGCAGTACTTC.

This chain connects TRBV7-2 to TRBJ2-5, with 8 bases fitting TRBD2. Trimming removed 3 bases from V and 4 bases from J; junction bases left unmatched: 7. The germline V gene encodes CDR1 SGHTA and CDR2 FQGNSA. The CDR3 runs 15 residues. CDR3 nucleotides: TGTGCCAGCAGCTTCACTAGCGGAGGGGGAGAGACCCAGTACTTC. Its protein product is CASSFTSGGGETQYF.

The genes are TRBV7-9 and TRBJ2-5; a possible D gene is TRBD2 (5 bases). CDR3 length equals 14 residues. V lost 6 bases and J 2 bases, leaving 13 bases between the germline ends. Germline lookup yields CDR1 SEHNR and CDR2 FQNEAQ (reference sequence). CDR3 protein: CASRRGASQETQYF. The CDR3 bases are TGTGCCAGCAGACGGGGAGCATCTCAAGAGACCCAGTACTTC.

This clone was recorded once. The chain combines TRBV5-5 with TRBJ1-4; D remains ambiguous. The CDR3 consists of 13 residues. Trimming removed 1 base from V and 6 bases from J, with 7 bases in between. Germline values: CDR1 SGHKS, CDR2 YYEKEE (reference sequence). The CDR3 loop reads CASSLHQDEKLFF. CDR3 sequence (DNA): TGTGCCAGCAGCTTGCACCAGGATGAAAAACTGTTTTTT.

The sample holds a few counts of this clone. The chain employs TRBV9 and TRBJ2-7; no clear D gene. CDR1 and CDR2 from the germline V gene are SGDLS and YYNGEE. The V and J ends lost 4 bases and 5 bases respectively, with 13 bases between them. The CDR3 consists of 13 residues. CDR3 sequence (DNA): TGTGCCAGCAGCAGGAACCCAACCCACGAGCAGTACTTC. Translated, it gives CASSRNPTHEQYF.

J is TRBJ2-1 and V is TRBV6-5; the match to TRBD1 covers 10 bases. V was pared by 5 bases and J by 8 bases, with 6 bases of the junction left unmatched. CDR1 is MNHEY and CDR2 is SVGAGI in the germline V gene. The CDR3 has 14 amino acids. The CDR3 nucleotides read TGTGCCAGCAGTAACCGACAGGGGGCCCATGAGCAGTTCTTC. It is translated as CASSNRQGAHEQFF.

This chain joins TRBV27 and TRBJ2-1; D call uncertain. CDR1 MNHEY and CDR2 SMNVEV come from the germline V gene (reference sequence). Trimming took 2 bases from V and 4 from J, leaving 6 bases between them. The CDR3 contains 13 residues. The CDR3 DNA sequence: TGTGCCAGCAGTTTAGGTGGGTACAATGAGCAGTTCTTC. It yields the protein CASSLGGYNEQFF.

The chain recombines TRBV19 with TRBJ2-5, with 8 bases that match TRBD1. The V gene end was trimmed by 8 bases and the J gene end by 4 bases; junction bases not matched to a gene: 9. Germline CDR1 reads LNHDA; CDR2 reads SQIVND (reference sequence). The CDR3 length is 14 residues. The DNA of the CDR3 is TGTGCCAGTGGGCAGGGGGCGGATCGAGAGACCCAGTACTTC. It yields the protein CASGQGADRETQYF.

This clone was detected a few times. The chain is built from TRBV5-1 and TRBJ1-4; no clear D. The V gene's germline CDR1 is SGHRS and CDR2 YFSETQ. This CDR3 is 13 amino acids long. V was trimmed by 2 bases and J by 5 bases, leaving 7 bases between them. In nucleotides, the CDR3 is TGCGCCAGCAGCTTCGGCAGGAATGAAAAACTGTTTTTT. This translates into CASSFGRNEKLFF.

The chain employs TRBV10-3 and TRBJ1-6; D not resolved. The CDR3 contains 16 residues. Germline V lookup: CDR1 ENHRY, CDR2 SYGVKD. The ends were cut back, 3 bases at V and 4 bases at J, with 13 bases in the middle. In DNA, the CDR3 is TGTGCCATCAGTGATTGGCAGAACCCGTATAATTCACCCCTCCACTTT. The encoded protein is CAISDWQNPYNSPLHF.